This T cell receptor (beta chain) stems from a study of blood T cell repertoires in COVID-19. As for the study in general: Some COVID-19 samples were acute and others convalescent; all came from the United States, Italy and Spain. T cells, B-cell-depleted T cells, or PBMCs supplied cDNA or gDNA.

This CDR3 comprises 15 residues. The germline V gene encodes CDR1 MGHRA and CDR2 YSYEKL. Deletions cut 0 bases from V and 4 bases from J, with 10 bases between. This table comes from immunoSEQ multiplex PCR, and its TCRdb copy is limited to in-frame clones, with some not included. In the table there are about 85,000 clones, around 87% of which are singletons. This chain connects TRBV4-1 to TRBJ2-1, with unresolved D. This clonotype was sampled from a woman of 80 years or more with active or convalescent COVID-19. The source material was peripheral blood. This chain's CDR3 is CASSQEVTVYNEQFF. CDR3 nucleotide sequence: TGCGCCAGCAGCCAAGAAGTCACGGTTTACAATGAGCAGTTCTTC.